This T cell receptor (beta chain) was captured by sequencing in a study of T cell repertoires in cytomegalovirus infection. Study-level background: An indication of both CMV infection and matching HLA type came from public TCR beta signatures. The study's findings and limits: HLA-C-restricted TCR beta clonotypes specific for CMV led the ex vivo response.

TCRdb independently ran MiXCR on the reads; one entry per CDR3 protein. The table has more than 85,000 distinct CDR3 sequences, about 15% seen once; the top ten hold 6.5% to 9.5%. Between the trimmed V and J ends, which lost 2 bases and 6 bases, there was a span of 8 bases. Germline lookup yields CDR1 SGHTA and CDR2 FQGTGA. The CDR3 consists of 13 residues. This clonotype showed up just once. The antigen remains unidentified. This chain joins TRBV7-3 and TRBJ1-5; no clear D. Material: PBMCs. This sequence was found in a human donor in good health (CMV status not recorded). Some clones in this sample may be carry-over from other donors' samples. CDR3 bases: TGTGCCAGCAGCTTAGGGTCTGGTCAGCCCCAGCATTTT. Translated, it gives CASSLGSGQPQHF.